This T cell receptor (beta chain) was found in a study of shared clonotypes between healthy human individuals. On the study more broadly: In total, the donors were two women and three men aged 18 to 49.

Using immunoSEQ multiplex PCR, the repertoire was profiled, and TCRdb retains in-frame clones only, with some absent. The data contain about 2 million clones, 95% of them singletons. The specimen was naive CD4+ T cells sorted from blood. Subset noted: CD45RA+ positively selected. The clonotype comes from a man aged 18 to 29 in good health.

The CDR3: CASSGSEAFF. The CDR3 DNA reads as TGTGCCAGTAGTGGTTCTGAAGCTTTCTTT. This chain uses TRBV19 with TRBJ1-1, with D unclear. In germline, CDR1 is LNHDA, CDR2 SQIVND (reference sequence). The CDR3 is made up of 10 amino acids. Trimming left V 5 bases short and J 6 bases short, with 4 bases between. Complete variable domain (other parts from reference TRBV19 and TRBJ1-1): DGGITQSPKYLFRKEGQNVTLSCEQNLNHDAMYWYRQDPGQGLRLIYYSQIVNDFQKGDIAEGYSVSREKKESFPLTVTSAQKNPTAFYLCASSGSEAFFGQGTRLTVV.